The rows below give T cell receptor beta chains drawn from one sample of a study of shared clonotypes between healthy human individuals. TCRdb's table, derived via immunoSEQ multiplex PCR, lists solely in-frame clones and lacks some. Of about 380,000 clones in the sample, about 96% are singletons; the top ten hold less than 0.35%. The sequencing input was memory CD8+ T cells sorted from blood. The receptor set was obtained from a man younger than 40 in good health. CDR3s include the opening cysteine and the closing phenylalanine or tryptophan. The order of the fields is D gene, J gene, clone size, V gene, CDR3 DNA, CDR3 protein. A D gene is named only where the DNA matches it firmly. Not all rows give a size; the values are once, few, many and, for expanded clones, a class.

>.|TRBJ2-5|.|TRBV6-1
TGTGCCAGCAGGGAGGGGTGGTACCAAGAGACCCAGTACTTC
CASREGWYQETQYF
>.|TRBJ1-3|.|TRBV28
TGTGCCAGCAAGGGAAACACCATATATTTT
CASKGNTIYF
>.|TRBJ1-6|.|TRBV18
TGTGCCAGCTCACCCAAGCCCCCAGCGGATTCACCCCTCCACTTT
CASSPKPPADSPLHF
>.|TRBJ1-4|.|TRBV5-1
TGCGCCAGCAGCTTGGCCGGCATAGCTAATGAAAAACTGTTTTTT
CASSLAGIANEKLFF
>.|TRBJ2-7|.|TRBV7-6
TGTGCCAGCAGCTTATTACTTCACGACGAGCAGTACTTC
CASSLLLHDEQYF
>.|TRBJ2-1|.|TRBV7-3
TGTGCCAGCAGCTTAGCGGGCGGCGAGCAGTTCTTC
CASSLAGGEQFF
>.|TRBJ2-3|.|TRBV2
TGTGCCAGCAGTGGGACACTAGGCATATCTAGCACAGATACGCAGTATTTT
CASSGTLGISSTDTQYF
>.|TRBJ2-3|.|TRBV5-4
TGTGCCAGCAGCTTGGGGGGTATCACAGATACGCAGTATTTT
CASSLGGITDTQYF
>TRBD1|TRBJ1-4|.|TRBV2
TGTGCCAGCAATCCTCAGGGGGCTCCTAATGAAAAACTGTTTTTT
CASNPQGAPNEKLFF
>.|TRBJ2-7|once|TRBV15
TGTGCCACCAGCAGAGATAAACAGGGTTACGAGCAGTACTTC
CATSRDKQGYEQYF
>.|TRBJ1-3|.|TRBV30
TGTGCCTGGAGTATATTGGGACACTCTGGAAACACCATATATTTT
CAWSILGHSGNTIYF
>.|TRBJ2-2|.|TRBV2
TGTGCCAGCAGGCGGGACAGGAACACCGGGGAGCTGTTTTTT
CASRRDRNTGELFF
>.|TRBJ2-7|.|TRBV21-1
TGTGCCAGCAGCAAAAGGGCCCCCTGTTACGAGCAGTACTTC
CASSKRAPCYEQYF
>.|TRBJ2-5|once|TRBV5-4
TGTGCCAGCAGCTGGACAGAAGAGACCCAGTACTTC
CASSWTEETQYF
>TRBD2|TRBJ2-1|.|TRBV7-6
TGTGCCAGCAGCTCCCTTCATCACGGGACTAGCTTCGGTGAGCAGTTCTTC
CASSSLHHGTSFGEQFF
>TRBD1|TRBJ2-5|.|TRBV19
TGTGCCAGTAGTGTCCCCGGACAGGGGAGAGAGACCCAGTACTTC
CASSVPGQGRETQYF
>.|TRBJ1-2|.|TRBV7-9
TGTGCCAGCAGCTTAGACAGGGCCCACGGCTACACCTTC
CASSLDRAHGYTF
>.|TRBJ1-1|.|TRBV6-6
TGTGCCAGCAGAGGGACCGAACCCCGGCCTTTCTTT
CASRGTEPRPFF
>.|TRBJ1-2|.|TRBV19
TGTGCCAGTAGTCGACGGGGGGCTGACTATGGCTACACCTTC
CASSRRGADYGYTF
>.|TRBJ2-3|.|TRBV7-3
TGTGCCAGCAGCTTATCCGGGAATAGGGCAGATACGCAGTATTTT
CASSLSGNRADTQYF
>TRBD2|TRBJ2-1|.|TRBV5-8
TGTGCCAGCAGCCCCACTGGCGGGAGGGCCCACAATGAGCAGTTCTTC
CASSPTGGRAHNEQFF
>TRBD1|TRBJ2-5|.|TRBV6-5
TGTGCCAGCAGTCCGGACAGGGGACAAGAGACCCAGTACTTC
CASSPDRGQETQYF
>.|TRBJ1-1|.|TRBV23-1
TGCGCCAGCAGTCAACGTCGTTGGGATCCTATGCTACAATGGGGGTGTGTGGGTACTGAAGCTTTCTTT
CASSQRRWDPMLQWGCVGTEAFF
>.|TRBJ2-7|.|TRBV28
TGTGCCAGCAGTTTCTCGGATTTAAGCTCCTACGAGCAGTACTTC
CASSFSDLSSYEQYF
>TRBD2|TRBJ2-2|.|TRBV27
TGTGCCAGCAGTTCCGGGCTAGCGGGAGGGGAGCTGTTTTTT
CASSSGLAGGELFF
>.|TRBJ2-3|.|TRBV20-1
TGCAGTGCTAGTCGAGATACGCAGTATTTT
CSASRDTQYF
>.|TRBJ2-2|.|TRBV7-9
TGTGCCAGCAGCTTATCCGGGATAGGCGGGGAGCTGTTTTTT
CASSLSGIGGELFF
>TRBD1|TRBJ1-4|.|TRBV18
TGTGCCAGCTCACTCCGGGACAGGGGTGAAAAACTGTTTTTT
CASSLRDRGEKLFF
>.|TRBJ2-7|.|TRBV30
TGTGCCTGGAGTGGGGGGGGACAATACGAGCAGTACTTC
CAWSGGGQYEQYF
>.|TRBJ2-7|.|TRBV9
TGTGCCAGCAGCCCTCGGAGGGGGGTATACGAGCAGTACTTC
CASSPRRGVYEQYF
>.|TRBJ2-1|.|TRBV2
TGTGCCAGCAGCTCCCAAAAAACTACCTACAATGAGCAGTTCTTC
CASSSQKTTYNEQFF
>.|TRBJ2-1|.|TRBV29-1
TGCAGCGTTGACGGCCCCTCCTACAATGAGCAGTTCTTC
CSVDGPSYNEQFF
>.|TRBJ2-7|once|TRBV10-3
TGTGCCATCAGTGAGCCCCTCCCGGGCGGATACTACGAGCAGTACTTC
CAISEPLPGGYYEQYF
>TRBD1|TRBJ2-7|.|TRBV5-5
TGTGCCAGCAGCCGGGGCGAGCGGGACAGGGAGATCTACGAGCAGTACTTC
CASSRGERDREIYEQYF
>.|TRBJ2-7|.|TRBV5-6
TGTGCCAGCAGCTTGGCTCCGGGACTCAACTACGAGCAGTACTTC
CASSLAPGLNYEQYF
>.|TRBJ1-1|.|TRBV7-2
TGTGCCAGCAGCTCCGGATGGGGGGGGACTGAAGCTTTCTTT
CASSSGWGGTEAFF
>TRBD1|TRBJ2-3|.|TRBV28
TGTGCCAGCAGTTTCGTAGCGGGGACAGGGGGCACAGATACGCAGTATTTT
CASSFVAGTGGTDTQYF
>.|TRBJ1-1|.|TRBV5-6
TGTGCCAGCAGCTTTACAGGGAACACTGAAGCTTTCTTT
CASSFTGNTEAFF
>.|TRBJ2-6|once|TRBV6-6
TGTGCCAGCAGTTGGAACCCTGGGGCCAACGTCCTGACTTTC
CASSWNPGANVLTF
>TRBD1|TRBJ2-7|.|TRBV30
TGTGCCTGGCAGGACAGGGCGGGGGAGCAGTACTTC
CAWQDRAGEQYF
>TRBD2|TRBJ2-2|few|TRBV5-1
TGCGCCAGTCGCCTAGCGGGAGATATTTACGGGGAGCTGTTTTTT
CASRLAGDIYGELFF
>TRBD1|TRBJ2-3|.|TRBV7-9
TGTGCCAGCAGCTTAGTCACAGGGGGCGCAGATACGCAGTATTTT
CASSLVTGGADTQYF
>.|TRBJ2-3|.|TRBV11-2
TGTGCCAGCAGCTTGGATATACCGCAGTATTTT
CASSLDIPQYF
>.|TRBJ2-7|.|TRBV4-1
TGCGCCAGCAGCCAAGTGGGGACTTACGAGCAGTACTTC
CASSQVGTYEQYF
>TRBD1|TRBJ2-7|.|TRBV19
TGTGCCAATACGGGACAGGGGTACGAGCAGTACTTC
CANTGQGYEQYF
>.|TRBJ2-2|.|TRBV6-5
TGTGCCAGCAGTCTCAGCGGGACATTGGCCGGGGAGCTGTTTTTT
CASSLSGTLAGELFF
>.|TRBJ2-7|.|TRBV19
TGTGCCAGTAGTACTAGTTCTTCCGAGCAGTACTTC
CASSTSSSEQYF
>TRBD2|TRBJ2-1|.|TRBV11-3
TGTGCCAGCAGCACCGGGACTAACTACAATGAGCAGTTCTTC
CASSTGTNYNEQFF
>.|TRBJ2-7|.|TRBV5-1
TGCGCCAGCAGCTTGGGTTCCTCCTACGAGCAGTACTTC
CASSLGSSYEQYF
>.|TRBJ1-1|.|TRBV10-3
TGTGCCATCACCCGGGACAACATGAACACTGAAGCTTTCTTT
CAITRDNMNTEAFF
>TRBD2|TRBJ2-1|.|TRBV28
TGTGCCAGCAAGCTGCGGACTAGTCGGGGCAATGAGCAGTTCTTC
CASKLRTSRGNEQFF
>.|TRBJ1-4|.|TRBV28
TGTGCCAGCAGTCTCCTAGGGGGAGCAACTAATGAAAAACTGTTTTTT
CASSLLGGATNEKLFF
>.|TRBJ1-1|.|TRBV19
TGTGCCAGTAGTATCCGGTGGAACACTGAAGCTTTCTTT
CASSIRWNTEAFF
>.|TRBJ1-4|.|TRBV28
TGTGCCAGCAGGGATAACAGGGCGGCCGAAAAACTGTTTTTT
CASRDNRAAEKLFF
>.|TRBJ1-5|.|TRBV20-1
TGCAGTGCTAGAGGAGGGGGGCCCCAGCATTTT
CSARGGGPQHF
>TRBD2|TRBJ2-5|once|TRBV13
TGTGCCAGCAGCTTAGCTTCTAGCGGGACTCAAGAGACCCAGTACTTC
CASSLASSGTQETQYF
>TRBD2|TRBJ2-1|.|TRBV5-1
TGCGCCAGCATGCTCCAGGGCGGGAGGGCGAATGAGCAGTTCTTC
CASMLQGGRANEQFF
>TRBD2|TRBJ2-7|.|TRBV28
TGTGCCAGCAAGCCCACCTGGACTAGCTCCTACGAGCAGTACTTC
CASKPTWTSSYEQYF
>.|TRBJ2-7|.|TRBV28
TGTGCCAGCGTACAGGGAAACTCCTACGAGCAGTACTTC
CASVQGNSYEQYF